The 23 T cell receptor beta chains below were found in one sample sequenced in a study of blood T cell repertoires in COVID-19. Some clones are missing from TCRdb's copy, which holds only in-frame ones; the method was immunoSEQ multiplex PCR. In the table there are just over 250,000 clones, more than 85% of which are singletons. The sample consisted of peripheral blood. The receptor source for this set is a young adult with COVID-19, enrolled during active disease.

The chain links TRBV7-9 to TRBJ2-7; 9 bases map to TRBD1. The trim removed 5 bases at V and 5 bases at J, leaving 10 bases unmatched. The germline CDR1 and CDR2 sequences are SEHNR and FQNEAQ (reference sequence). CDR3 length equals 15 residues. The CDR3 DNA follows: TGTGCCAGCAGCCCAAAAGGGACAGGGATCCACGAGCAGTACTTC. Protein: CASSPKGTGIHEQYF.

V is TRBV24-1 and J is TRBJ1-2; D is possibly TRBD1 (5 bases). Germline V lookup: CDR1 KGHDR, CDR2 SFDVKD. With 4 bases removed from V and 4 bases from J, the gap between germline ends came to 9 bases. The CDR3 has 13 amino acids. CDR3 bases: TGTGCCACCAGTGAGCAGGGTTCCTATGGCTACACCTTC. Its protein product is CATSEQGSYGYTF.

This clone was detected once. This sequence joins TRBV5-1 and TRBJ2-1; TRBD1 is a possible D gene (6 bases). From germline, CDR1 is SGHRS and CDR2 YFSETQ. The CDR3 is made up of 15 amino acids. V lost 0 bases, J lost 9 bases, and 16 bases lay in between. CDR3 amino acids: CASSLVPTGLSEQFF. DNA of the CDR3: TGCGCCAGCAGCTTGGTACCTACAGGGTTGAGTGAGCAGTTCTTC.

In DNA form, the CDR3 reads TGTGCCAGTAGTCCAGCTACGAGGGCGACTGAAGCTTTCTTT. Translating gives CASSPATRATEAFF. The chain combines TRBV19 with TRBJ1-1; D unclear. The CDR3 contains 14 residues. V was trimmed by 5 bases and J by 5 bases, leaving 15 bases between them. The germline V gene encodes CDR1 LNHDA and CDR2 SQIVND (reference sequence).

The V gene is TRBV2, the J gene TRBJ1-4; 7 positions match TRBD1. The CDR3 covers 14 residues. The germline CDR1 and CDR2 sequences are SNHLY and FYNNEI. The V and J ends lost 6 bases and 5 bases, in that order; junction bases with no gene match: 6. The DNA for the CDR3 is TGTGCCAGCAGAGGACAGGCCCTAAATGAAAAACTGTTTTTT. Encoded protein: CASRGQALNEKLFF. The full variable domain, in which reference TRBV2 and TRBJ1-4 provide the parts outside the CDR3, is EPEVTQTPSHQVTQMGQEVILRCVPISNHLYFYWYRQILGQKVEFLVSFYNNEISEKSEIFDDQFSVERPDGSNFTLKIRSTKLEDSAMYFCASRGQALNEKLFFGSGTQLSVL.

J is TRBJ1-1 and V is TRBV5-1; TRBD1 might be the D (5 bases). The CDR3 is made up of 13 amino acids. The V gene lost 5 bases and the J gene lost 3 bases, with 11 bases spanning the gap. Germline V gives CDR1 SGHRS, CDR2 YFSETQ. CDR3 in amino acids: CASSPGIDTEAFF. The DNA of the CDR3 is TGCGCCAGCAGTCCAGGGATTGACACTGAAGCTTTCTTT. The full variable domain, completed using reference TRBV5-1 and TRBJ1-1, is KAGVTQTPRYLIKTRGQQVTLSCSPISGHRSVSWYQQTPGQGLQFLFEYFSETQRNKGNFPGRFSGRQFSNSRSEMNVSTLELGDSALYLCASSPGIDTEAFFGQGTRLTVV.

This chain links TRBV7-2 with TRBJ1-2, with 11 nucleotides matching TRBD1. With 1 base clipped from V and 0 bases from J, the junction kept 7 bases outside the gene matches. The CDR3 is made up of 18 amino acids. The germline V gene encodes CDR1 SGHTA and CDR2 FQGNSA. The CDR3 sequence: CASSLVSWTGGSNYGYTF. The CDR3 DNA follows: TGTGCCAGCAGCTTAGTGAGTTGGACAGGGGGCTCTAACTATGGCTACACCTTC.

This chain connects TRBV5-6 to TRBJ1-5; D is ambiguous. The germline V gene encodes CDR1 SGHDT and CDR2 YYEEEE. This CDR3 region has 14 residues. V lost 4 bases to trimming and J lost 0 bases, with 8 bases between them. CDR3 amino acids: CASSLSVSNQPQHF. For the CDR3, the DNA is TGTGCCAGCAGCCTGTCGGTTAGCAATCAGCCCCAGCATTTT.

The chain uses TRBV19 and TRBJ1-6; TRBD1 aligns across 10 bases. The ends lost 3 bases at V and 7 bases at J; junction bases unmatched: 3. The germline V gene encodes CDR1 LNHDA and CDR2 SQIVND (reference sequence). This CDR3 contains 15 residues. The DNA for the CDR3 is TGTGCCAGTAGTATGGGGACAGGGGAGAATTCACCCCTCCACTTT. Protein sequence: CASSMGTGENSPLHF.

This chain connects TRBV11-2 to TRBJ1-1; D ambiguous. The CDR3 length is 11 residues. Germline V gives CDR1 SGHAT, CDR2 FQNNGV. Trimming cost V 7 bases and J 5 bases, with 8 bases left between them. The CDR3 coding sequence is TGTGCCAGCACAAGACTGACTGAAGCTTTCTTT. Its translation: CASTRLTEAFF.

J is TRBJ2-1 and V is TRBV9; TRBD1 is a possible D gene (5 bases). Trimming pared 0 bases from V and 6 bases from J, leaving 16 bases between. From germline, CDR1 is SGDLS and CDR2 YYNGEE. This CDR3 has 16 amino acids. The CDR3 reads CASSVGQQGISNEQFF. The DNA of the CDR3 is TGTGCCAGCAGCGTAGGTCAGCAGGGTATTAGCAATGAGCAGTTCTTC.

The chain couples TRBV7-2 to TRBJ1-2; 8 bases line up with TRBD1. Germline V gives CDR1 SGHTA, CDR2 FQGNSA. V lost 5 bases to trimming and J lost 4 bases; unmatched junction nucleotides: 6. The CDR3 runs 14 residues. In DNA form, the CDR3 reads TGTGCCAGCAGCCCCAGGGGGCACGTCTATGGCTACACCTTC. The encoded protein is CASSPRGHVYGYTF.

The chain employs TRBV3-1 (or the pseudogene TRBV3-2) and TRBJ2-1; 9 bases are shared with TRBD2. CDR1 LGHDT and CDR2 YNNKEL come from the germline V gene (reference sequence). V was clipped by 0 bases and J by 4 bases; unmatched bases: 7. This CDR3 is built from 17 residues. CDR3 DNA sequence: TGTGCCAGCAGCCAAGATCTGCTAGCGGGGCCGTACAATGAGCAGTTCTTC. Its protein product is CASSQDLLAGPYNEQFF.

The CDR3 is CAIRGTSGSMFTEQFF. The CDR3, as DNA: TGTGCCATCAGGGGGACTAGCGGGAGTATGTTTACTGAGCAGTTCTTC. The J gene is TRBJ2-1, the V gene TRBV10-3; 14 bases are a match to TRBD2. CDR3 length: 16 residues. Trimming removed 6 bases from V and 9 bases from J; junction bases left unmatched: 10. Germline V lookup: CDR1 ENHRY, CDR2 SYGVKD.

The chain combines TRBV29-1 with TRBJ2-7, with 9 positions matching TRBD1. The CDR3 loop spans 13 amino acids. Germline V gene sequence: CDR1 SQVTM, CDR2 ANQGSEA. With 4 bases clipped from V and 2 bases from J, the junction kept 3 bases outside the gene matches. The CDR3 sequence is CSVGWTGAYEQYF. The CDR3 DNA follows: TGCAGCGTTGGTTGGACAGGGGCCTACGAGCAGTACTTC.

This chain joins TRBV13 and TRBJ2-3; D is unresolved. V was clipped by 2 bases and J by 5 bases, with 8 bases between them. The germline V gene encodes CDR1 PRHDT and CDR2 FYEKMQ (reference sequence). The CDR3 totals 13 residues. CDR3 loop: CASSLFHGDTQYF. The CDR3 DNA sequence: TGTGCCAGCAGCTTATTCCACGGAGATACGCAGTATTTT.

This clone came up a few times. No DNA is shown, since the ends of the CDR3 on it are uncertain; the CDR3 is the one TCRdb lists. CDR3 protein: CASSKEVAGGNTIYF. The gene calls are TRBV21-1 and TRBJ1-3; the tabulated D call, TRBD1, remains unverified against the DNA. TRBV21-1 is assigned pseudogene status. The CDR3 is 15 residues long, ends included.

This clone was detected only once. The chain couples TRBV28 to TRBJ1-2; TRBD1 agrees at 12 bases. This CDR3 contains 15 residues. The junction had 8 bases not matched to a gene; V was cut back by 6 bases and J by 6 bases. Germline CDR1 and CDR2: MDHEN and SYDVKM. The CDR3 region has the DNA TGTGCCAGCAGGGGTTCCGGGACAGGGGGCAATGGCTACACCTTC. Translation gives CASRGSGTGGNGYTF.

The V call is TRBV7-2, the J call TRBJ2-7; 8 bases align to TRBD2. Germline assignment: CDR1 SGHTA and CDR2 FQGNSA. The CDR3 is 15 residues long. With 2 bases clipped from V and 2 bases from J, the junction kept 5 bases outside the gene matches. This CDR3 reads CASSLNGRVAYEQYF. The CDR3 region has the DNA TGTGCCAGCAGCTTAAACGGGAGGGTCGCCTACGAGCAGTACTTC.

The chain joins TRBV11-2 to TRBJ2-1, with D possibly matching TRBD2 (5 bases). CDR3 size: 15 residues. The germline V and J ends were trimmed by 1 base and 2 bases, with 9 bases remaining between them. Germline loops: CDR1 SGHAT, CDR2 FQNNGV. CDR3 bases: TGTGCCAGCAGCTTAGGGGGAGAACCCTACAATGAGCAGTTCTTC. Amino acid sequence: CASSLGGEPYNEQFF.

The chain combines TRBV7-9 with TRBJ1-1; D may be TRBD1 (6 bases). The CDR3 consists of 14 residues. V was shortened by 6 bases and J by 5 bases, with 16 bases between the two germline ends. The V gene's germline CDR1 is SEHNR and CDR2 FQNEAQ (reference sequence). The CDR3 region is CASRPKDSPTEAFF. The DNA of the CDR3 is TGTGCCAGCAGACCCAAGGACAGTCCAACTGAAGCTTTCTTT.

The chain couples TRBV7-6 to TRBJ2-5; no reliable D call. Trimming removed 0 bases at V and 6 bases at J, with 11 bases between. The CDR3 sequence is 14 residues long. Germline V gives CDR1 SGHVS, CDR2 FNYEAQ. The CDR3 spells CASSLAVASQTQYF. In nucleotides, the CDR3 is TGTGCCAGCAGCTTAGCAGTAGCCTCGCAGACCCAGTACTTC.

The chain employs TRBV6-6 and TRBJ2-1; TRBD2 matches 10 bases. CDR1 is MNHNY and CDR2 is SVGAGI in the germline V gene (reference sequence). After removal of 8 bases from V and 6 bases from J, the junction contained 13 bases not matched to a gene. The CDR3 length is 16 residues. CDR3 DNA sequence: TGTGCCAGCGCCGGATCCAGGACTAGCGGTGGCAATGAGCAGTTCTTC. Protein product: CASAGSRTSGGNEQFF.